This T cell receptor (beta chain) came from a study of beta chain features in type 1 diabetes. The sequenced template was cDNA made from the entire isolated RNA. The repertoire was sequenced with immunoSEQ multiplex PCR; TCRdb's copy has only in-frame clones and lacks some. The top ten hold roughly 0.44% of the sample, which has about 340,000 clones, under 8.5% seen once. This clone was detected ten times or more. Naive, central memory, regulatory and stem cell-like memory cells within the CD4+ compartment were sorted using CD45RO/CCR7/CD25/CD127/CD95/CD27. The TCR sequence derives from a woman younger than 35 in good health. Sequencing input: central memory CD4+ T cells from blood.

CDR3 amino acids: CASSTRVGSSYEQYF. CDR3 nucleotide sequence: TGTGCCAGCAGCACGCGGGTCGGTAGCTCCTACGAGCAGTACTTC. V usage is TRBV7-2 and J usage is TRBJ2-7; possibly TRBD2 for D (5 bases). The CDR3 totals 15 residues. Germline CDR1 reads SGHTA; CDR2 reads FQGNSA. With 5 bases removed from V and 0 bases from J, the gap between germline ends came to 14 bases.